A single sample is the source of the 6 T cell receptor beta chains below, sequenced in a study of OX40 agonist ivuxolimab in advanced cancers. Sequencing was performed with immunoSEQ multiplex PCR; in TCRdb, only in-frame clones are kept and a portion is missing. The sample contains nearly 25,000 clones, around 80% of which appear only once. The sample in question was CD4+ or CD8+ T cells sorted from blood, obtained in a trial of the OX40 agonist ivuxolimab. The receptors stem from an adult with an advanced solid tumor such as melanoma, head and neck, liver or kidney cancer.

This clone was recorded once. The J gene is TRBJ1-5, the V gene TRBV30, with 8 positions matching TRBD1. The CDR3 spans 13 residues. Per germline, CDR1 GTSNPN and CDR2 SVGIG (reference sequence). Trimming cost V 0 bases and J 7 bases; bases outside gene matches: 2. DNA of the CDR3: TGTGCCTGGAGTGTACAGGGGGGCCAGCCCCAGCATTTT. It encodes CAWSVQGGQPQHF.

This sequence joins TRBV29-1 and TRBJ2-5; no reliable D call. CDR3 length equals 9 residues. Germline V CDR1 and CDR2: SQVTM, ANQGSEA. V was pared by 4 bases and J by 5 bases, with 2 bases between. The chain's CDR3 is CSVGETQYF. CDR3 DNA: TGCAGCGTTGGGGAGACCCAGTACTTC.

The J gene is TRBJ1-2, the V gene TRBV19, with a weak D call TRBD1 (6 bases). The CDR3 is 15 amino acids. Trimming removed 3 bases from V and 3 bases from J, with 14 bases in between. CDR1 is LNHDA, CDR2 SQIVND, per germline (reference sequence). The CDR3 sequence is CASSIKGGADYGYTF. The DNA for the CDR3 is TGTGCCAGTAGTATTAAGGGGGGGGCTGACTATGGCTACACCTTC.

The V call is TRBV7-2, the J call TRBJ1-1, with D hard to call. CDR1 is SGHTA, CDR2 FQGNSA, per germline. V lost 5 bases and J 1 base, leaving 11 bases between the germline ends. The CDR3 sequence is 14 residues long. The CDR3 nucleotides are TGTGCCAGCAGCCCCCATAAGGGGAACACTGAAGCTTTCTTT. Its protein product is CASSPHKGNTEAFF.

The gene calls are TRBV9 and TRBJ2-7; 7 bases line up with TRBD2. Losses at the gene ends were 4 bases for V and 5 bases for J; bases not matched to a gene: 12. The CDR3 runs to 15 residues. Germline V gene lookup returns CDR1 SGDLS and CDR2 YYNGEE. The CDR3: CASSSRGAGYDEQYF. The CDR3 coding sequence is TGTGCCAGCAGCTCCCGGGGAGCGGGGTATGACGAGCAGTACTTC.

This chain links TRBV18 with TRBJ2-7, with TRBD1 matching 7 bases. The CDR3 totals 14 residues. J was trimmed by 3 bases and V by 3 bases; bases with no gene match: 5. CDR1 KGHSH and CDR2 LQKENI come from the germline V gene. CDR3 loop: CASSPKTGVYEQYF. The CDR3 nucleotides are TGTGCCAGCTCACCTAAAACAGGGGTCTACGAGCAGTACTTC.